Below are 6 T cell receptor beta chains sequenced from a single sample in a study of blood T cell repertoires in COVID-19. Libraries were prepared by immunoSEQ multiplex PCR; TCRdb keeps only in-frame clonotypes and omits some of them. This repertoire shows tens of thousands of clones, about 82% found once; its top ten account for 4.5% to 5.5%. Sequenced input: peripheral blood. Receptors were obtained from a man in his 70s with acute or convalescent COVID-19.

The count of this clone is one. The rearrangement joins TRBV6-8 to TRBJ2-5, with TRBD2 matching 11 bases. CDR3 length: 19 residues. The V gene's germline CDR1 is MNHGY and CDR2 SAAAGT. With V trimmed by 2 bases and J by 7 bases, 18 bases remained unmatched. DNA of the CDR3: TGTGCCAGCAGTTACACACTGGGGAGAGAGGGACTAGCGGTCCGGACCCAGTACTTC. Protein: CASSYTLGREGLAVRTQYF.

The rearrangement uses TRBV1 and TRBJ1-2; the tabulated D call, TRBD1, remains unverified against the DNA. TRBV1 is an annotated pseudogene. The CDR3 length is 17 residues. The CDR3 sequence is CTSSHSPGQGTNYGYTF. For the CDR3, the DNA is TGCACCAGCAGCCACAGTCCGGGACAGGGGACGAACTATGGCTACACCTTC.

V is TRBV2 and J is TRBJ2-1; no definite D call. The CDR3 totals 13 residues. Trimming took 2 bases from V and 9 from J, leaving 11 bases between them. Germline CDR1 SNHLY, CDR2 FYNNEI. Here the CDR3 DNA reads TGTGCCAGCAGTGAATCCGAATCGGGTGAGCAGTTCTTC. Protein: CASSESESGEQFF.

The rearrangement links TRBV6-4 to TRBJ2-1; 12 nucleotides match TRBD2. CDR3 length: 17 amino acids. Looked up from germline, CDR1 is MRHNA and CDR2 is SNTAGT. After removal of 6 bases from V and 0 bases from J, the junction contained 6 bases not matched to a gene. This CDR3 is CASRGTSGPSSYNEQFF. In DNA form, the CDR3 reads TGTGCCAGCAGAGGGACTAGCGGGCCGAGCTCCTACAATGAGCAGTTCTTC.

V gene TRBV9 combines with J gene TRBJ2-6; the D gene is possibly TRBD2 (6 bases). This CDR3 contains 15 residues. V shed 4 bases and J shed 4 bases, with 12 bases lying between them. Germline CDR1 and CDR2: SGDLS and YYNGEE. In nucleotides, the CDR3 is TGTGCCAGCAGCACCGGGGGACCCGGGGCCAACGTCCTGACTTTC. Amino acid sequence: CASSTGGPGANVLTF.

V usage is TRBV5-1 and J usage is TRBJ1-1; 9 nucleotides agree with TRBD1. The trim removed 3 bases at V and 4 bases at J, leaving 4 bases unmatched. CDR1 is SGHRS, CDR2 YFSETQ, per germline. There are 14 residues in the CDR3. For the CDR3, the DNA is TGCGCCAGCAGCTCGACAGGGGGTCGCACTGAAGCTTTCTTT. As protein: CASSSTGGRTEAFF.